This TCR beta chain was sequenced in a study of shared clonotypes between healthy human individuals. Comments on this clone: The antigen is not known.

Findings and limits, study-wide: Incompleteness in sorted-subset sequencing, despite large depth, was shown by rarefaction. Compared with memory subsets, naive subsets generally had larger estimated richness.

Across several immunoSEQ plates, the genomic DNA of each subset was split evenly. Data came from immunoSEQ multiplex PCR; TCRdb stores just in-frame clones and leaves some out. The sample lists about 1.1 million clones, 75% to 80% seen once, with 0.4% to 0.55% in the top ten. CD4+ cells were split into CD45RA+ naive and CD45RA-negative memory subsets. V lost 5 bases and J 1 base, leaving 8 bases between the germline ends. CDR3 length: 13 residues. Germline lookup yields CDR1 MDHEN and CDR2 SYDVKM. The chain links TRBV28 to TRBJ2-5; D is unclear. The origin of this receptor is a man younger than 30 in good health. Some clones in this sample may be carry-over from other donors' samples. The sequenced material came from memory CD4+ T cells from PBMCs. Subset of the sample: CD45RA-negative fraction. CDR3 DNA: TGTGCCAGCAGTCCCTATCGCCAAGAGACCCAGTACTTC. This gives the protein CASSPYRQETQYF.